A single sample is the source of the 17 T cell receptor beta chains below, sequenced in a study of identical twins. TCRdb itself ran the 5' RACE reads through MiXCR, one entry per CDR3 protein. Of some 1,600,000 distinct CDR3 sequences in the sample, roughly 35% were seen once. The sequenced material came from cord blood. These receptors all come from a newborn girl in good health.

This chain uses TRBV5-1 with TRBJ2-3; 13 bases align to TRBD2. CDR3 length equals 18 residues. Losses at the gene ends were 2 bases for V and 0 bases for J; bases not matched to a gene: 6. CDR1 and CDR2 (germline): SGHRS, YFSETQ. As DNA, the CDR3 is TGCGCCAGCAGCTTCGGACTAGCGGGGGCTTCTAGCACAGATACGCAGTATTTT. Protein: CASSFGLAGASSTDTQYF.

This clonotype has more than one count but fewer than ten. The V gene is TRBV5-1, the J gene TRBJ2-5; tentatively, D is TRBD2 (6 bases). The CDR3 contains 15 residues. V lost 4 bases and J 11 bases, leaving 24 bases between the germline ends. Germline CDR1 is SGHRS and CDR2 is YFSETQ. The CDR3 loop reads CASSTRDWGYNEQYF. The CDR3, as DNA: TGCGCCAGCAGCACGCGGGACTGGGGTTACAATGAGCAGTACTTC.

This clonotype was observed a few times. The rearrangement joins TRBV4-1 to TRBJ2-5; D not certain. The CDR3 extends over 14 amino acids. Germline CDR1 reads MGHRA; CDR2 reads YSYEKL. Trimming pared 3 bases from V and 5 bases from J, leaving 13 bases between. The chain's CDR3 is CASSHTVVGETQYF. The CDR3 DNA is TGCGCCAGCAGCCATACTGTGGTCGGGGAGACCCAGTACTTC.

Comment on this clonotype: The junction and the germline gene differ at one end; a read error may be behind it. The V call is TRBV18, the J call TRBJ2-5, with 11 bases identical to TRBD2. The end of the DNA fits TRBJ2-7 better, so the J call may be wrong. This CDR3 has 15 residues. Germline V gives CDR1 KGHSH, CDR2 LQKENI. The DNA of the CDR3 is TGTGACAGCTCACCATTACTAGCGGGAGCGACCGAGCAGTACTTC. Protein product: CDSSPLLAGATEQYF.

This chain connects TRBV3-1 to TRBJ2-1, with 8 nucleotides matching TRBD2. The V gene end was trimmed by 4 bases and the J gene end by 2 bases; junction bases not matched to a gene: 13. Germline V CDR1 and CDR2: LGHDT, YNNKEL (reference sequence). This CDR3 has 18 amino acids. CDR3 sequence: CASSLSGTIGRAYNEQFF. CDR3 coding DNA: TGTGCCAGCAGCCTTTCCGGGACTATCGGGAGGGCCTACAATGAGCAGTTCTTC.

V is TRBV20-1 and J is TRBJ2-2, with D unclear. Trimming cost V 7 bases and J 2 bases, with 14 bases left between them. This CDR3 spans 14 amino acids. Germline V gives CDR1 DFQATT, CDR2 SNEGSKA (reference sequence). This CDR3 is CSGLGQANTGELFF. The CDR3 bases are TGCAGTGGCCTCGGGCAGGCTAACACCGGGGAGCTGTTTTTT.

The rearrangement joins TRBV9 to TRBJ2-1; possibly TRBD2 for D (5 bases). The length of the CDR3 is 13 residues. The V and J ends lost 0 bases and 9 bases respectively, with 10 bases between them. CDR1 SGDLS and CDR2 YYNGEE come from the germline V gene. CDR3 loop: CASSVVGVGEQFF. CDR3 bases: TGTGCCAGCAGCGTAGTCGGGGTGGGTGAGCAGTTCTTC.

V usage is TRBV6-5 and J usage is TRBJ1-1, with D uncertain. The V and J ends lost 5 bases and 4 bases respectively, with 20 bases between them. CDR1 and CDR2 (germline): MNHEY, SVGAGI. The CDR3 loop spans 16 amino acids. CDR3 DNA sequence: TGTGCCAGCAGTCCCCCCCAGGCCGGGGTGGGCACTGAAGCTTTCTTT. Translated, it gives CASSPPQAGVGTEAFF.

This clonotype was seen more than once but under ten times. V and J are TRBV7-8 and TRBJ1-4, with D maybe TRBD1 (5 bases). This CDR3 is built from 17 residues. Germline V lookup: CDR1 SGHVS, CDR2 FQNEAQ. Trimming stripped 5 bases from V and 0 bases from J, with 16 bases between. This chain's CDR3 is CASSPTRGPPTNEKLFF. Written as DNA, the CDR3 is TGTGCCAGCAGCCCCACCCGGGGCCCCCCAACTAATGAAAAACTGTTTTTT.

The V gene is TRBV20-1, the J gene TRBJ1-2, with a tentative D call TRBD1 (6 bases). Germline V gene lookup returns CDR1 DFQATT and CDR2 SNEGSKA (reference sequence). Trimming took off 6 bases at V and 5 bases at J, with 19 bases between the two ends. This CDR3 comprises 14 residues. CDR3 DNA sequence: TGCAGTGCACCCACGACAGGTAGAGGGTATGGCTACACCTTC. Translated: CSAPTTGRGYGYTF.

This clonotype was observed at least ten times. The chain carries TRBV20-1 and TRBJ2-6, with D maybe TRBD2 (5 bases). The germline CDR1 and CDR2 sequences are DFQATT and SNEGSKA (reference sequence). The CDR3 is 14 residues long. Trimming left V 2 bases short and J 4 bases short, with 9 bases between. CDR3 nucleotide sequence: TGCAGTGCTAGACGGGGATCAGGGGCCAACGTCCTGACTTTC. It codes for CSARRGSGANVLTF.

CDR3 bases: TGCAGTGCTAGCGGGAGGACCCAAGAGACCCAGTACTTC. Translated, it gives CSASGRTQETQYF. The J gene is TRBJ2-5, the V gene TRBV20-1; 7 bases are a match to TRBD2. The J segment lost 1 base and the V segment lost 3 bases, leaving 2 bases of the junction unmatched. The CDR3 consists of 13 residues. Per germline, CDR1 DFQATT and CDR2 SNEGSKA (reference sequence).

This clonotype was found many times. The chain combines TRBV27 with TRBJ2-7; D is uncertain. This CDR3 comprises 14 residues. Looked up from germline, CDR1 is MNHEY and CDR2 is SMNVEV (reference sequence). Trimming pared 3 bases from V and 2 bases from J, leaving 11 bases between. CDR3 sequence: CASSLVGPPYEQYF. CDR3 sequence (DNA): TGTGCCAGCAGTTTGGTCGGGCCGCCCTACGAGCAGTACTTC.

There are a few counts of this clonotype. The V and J genes are TRBV30 and TRBJ2-1, with D tentatively TRBD1 or TRBD2 (6 bases each). CDR1 and CDR2 (germline): GTSNPN, SVGIG (reference sequence). The CDR3 has 13 residues. CDR3 DNA sequence: TGTGTCCTGGGGGGCCCTTTCTACAATGAGCAGTTCTTC. Encoded protein: CVLGGPFYNEQFF. Together with reference TRBV30 and TRBJ2-1, the CDR3 gives the full variable domain: SQTIHQWPATLVQPVGSPLSLECTVEGTSNPNLYWYRQAAGRGLQLLFYSVGIGQISSEVPQNLSASRPQDRQFILSSKKLLLSDSGFYLCVLGGPFYNEQFFGPGTRLTVL.

The chain is built from TRBV4-1 and TRBJ2-5; no firm D call. Trimming left V 1 base short and J 0 bases short, with 15 bases between. This CDR3 has 17 amino acids. CDR1 and CDR2 from the germline V gene are MGHRA and YSYEKL. The CDR3 here is CASSQVVWSAYQETQYF. In nucleotides, the CDR3 is TGCGCCAGCAGCCAAGTCGTTTGGAGCGCCTACCAAGAGACCCAGTACTTC.

This rearrangement joins TRBV28 to TRBJ1-5; D gene uncertain. The germline CDR1 and CDR2 sequences are MDHEN and SYDVKM. This CDR3 has 12 residues. The V gene lost 9 bases and the J gene lost 4 bases, with 10 bases spanning the gap. The CDR3 bases are TGTGCCAGAAGCGACGGGAATCAGCCCCAGCATTTT. It yields the protein CARSDGNQPQHF.

V gene TRBV5-6 combines with J gene TRBJ1-5; D gene unclear. The V and J ends lost 1 base and 3 bases respectively, with 14 bases between them. The germline V gene encodes CDR1 SGHDT and CDR2 YYEEEE. The CDR3 length is 16 residues. CDR3 region: CASSLYLGRINQPQHF. CDR3 nucleotide sequence: TGTGCCAGCAGCTTGTACTTGGGCAGAATCAATCAGCCCCAGCATTTT.